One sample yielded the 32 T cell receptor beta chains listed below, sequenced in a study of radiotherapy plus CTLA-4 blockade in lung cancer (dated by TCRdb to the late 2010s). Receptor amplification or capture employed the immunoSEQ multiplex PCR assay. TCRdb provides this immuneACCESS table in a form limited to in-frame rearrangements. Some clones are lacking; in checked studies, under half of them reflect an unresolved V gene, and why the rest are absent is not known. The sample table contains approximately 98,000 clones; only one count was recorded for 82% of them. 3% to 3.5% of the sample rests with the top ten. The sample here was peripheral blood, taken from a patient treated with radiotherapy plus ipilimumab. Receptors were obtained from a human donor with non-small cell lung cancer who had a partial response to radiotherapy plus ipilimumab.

CDR3 in amino acids: CASSPPTGLQETQYF. In nucleotides, the CDR3 is TGTGCCAGCTCACCACCTACGGGTTTACAAGAGACCCAGTACTTC. The rearrangement uses TRBV18 and TRBJ2-5; no firm D call. V shed 0 bases and J shed 2 bases, with 10 bases lying between them. The CDR3 spans 15 residues. Looked up from germline, CDR1 is KGHSH and CDR2 is LQKENI.

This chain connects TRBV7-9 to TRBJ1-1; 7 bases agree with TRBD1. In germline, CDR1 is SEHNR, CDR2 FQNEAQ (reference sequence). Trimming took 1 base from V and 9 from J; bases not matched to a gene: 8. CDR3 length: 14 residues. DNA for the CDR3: TGTGCCAGCAGCTTAGATGGGACAGTCATACAAGCTTTCTTT. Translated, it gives CASSLDGTVIQAFF.

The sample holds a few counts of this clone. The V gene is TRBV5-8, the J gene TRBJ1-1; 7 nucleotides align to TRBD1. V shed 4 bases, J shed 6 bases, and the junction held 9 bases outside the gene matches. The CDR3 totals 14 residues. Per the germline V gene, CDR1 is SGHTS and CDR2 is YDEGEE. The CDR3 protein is CASSRRDRASEAFF. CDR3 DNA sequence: TGTGCCAGCAGCCGACGTGACAGGGCGTCTGAAGCTTTCTTT.

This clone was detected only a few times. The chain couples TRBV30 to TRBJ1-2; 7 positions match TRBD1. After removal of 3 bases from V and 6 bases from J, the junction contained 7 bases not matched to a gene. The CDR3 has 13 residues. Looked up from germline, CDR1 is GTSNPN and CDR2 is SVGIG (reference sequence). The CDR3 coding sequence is TGTGCCTGGAGACAAGGGGGCGCGGATGGCTACACCTTC. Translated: CAWRQGGADGYTF.

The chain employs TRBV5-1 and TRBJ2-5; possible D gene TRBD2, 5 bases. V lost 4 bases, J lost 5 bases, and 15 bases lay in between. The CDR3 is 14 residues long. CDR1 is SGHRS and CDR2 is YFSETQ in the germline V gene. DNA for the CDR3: TGCGCCAGCAGCCCCCCGGACTCCGGGGAGACCCAGTACTTC. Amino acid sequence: CASSPPDSGETQYF.

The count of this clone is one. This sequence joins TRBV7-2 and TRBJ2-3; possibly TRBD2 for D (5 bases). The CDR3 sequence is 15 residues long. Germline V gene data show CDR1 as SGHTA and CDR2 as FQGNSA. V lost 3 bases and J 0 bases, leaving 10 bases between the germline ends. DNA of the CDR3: TGTGCCAGCAGCTTTTTGGGCGGGAGCACAGATACGCAGTATTTT. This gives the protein CASSFLGGSTDTQYF. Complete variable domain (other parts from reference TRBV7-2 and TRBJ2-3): GAGVSQSPSNKVTEKGKDVELRCDPISGHTALYWYRQSLGQGLEFLIYFQGNSAPDKSGLPSDRFSAERTGGSVSTLTIQRTQQEDSAVYLCASSFLGGSTDTQYFGPGTRLTVL.

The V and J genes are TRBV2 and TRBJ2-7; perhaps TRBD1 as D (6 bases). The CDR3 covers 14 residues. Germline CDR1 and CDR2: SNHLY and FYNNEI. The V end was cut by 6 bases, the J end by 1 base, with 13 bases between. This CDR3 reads CASSGQMRSYEQYF. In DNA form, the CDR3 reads TGTGCCAGCAGCGGACAGATGCGATCCTACGAGCAGTACTTC.

The CDR3 nucleotides are TGCGCCAGCAGCGCACCAGGGGGCGCGGGGACCGGGGAGCTGTTTTTT. Translated: CASSAPGGAGTGELFF. The rearrangement uses TRBV5-1 and TRBJ2-2; 8 bases agree with TRBD1. The CDR3 consists of 16 residues. Trimming cost V 4 bases and J 5 bases; bases outside gene matches: 10. Germline loops: CDR1 SGHRS, CDR2 YFSETQ.

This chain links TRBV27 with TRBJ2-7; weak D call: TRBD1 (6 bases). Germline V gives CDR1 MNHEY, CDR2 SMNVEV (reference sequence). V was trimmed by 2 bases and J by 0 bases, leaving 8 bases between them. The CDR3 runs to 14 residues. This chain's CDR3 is CASSLSRGSYEQYF. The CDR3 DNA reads TGTGCCAGCAGTTTAAGCAGGGGCTCCTACGAGCAGTACTTC.

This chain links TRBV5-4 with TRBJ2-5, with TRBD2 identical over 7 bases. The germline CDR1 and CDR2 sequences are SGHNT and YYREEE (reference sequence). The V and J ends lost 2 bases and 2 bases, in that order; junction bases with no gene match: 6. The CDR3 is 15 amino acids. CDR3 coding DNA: TGTGCCAGCAGCTTAGGCCTAGCGGTGCAAGAGACCCAGTACTTC. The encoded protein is CASSLGLAVQETQYF. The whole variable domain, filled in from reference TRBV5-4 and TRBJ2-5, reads ETGVTQSPTHLIKTRGQQVTLRCSSQSGHNTVSWYQQALGQGPQFIFQYYREEENGRGNFPPRFSGLQFPNYSSELNVNALELDDSALYLCASSLGLAVQETQYFGPGTRLLVL.

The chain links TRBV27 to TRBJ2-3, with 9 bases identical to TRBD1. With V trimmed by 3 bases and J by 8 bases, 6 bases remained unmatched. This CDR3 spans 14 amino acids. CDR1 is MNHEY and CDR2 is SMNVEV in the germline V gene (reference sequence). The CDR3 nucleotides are TGTGCCAGCAGTTTCCGGGACAGGGAGCGTACGCAGTATTTT. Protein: CASSFRDRERTQYF.

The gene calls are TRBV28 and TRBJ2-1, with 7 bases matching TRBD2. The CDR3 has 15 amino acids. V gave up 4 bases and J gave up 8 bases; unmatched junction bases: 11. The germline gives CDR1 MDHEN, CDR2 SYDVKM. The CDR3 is CASSSYATSWYEQFF. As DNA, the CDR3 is TGTGCCAGCAGTTCTTATGCGACTAGCTGGTATGAGCAGTTCTTC.

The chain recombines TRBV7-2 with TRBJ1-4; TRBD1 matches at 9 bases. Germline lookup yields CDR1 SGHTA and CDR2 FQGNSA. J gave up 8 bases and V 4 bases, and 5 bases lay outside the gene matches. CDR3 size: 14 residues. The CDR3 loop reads CASSSGTGREKLFF. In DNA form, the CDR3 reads TGTGCCAGCAGCTCCGGGACAGGGCGCGAAAAACTGTTTTTT.

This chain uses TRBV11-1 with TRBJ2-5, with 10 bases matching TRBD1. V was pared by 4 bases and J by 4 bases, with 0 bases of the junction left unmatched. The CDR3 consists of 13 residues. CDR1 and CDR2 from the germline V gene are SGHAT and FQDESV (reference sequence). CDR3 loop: CASSWDRGETQYF. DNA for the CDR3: TGTGCCAGCAGCTGGGACAGGGGAGAGACCCAGTACTTC.

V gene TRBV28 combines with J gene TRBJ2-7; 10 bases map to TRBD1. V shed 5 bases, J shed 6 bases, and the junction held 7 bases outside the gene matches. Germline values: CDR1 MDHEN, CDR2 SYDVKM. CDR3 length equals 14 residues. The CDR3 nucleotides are TGTGCCAGCAGTGGACAGGGGGGCGACTCCGAGCAGTACTTC. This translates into CASSGQGGDSEQYF.

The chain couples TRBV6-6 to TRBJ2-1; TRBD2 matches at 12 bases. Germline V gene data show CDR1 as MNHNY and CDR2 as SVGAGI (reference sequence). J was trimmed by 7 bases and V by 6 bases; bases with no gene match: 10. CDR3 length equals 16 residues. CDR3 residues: CASRLEGLAGINEQFF. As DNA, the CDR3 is TGTGCCAGCAGGCTCGAGGGACTAGCGGGTATTAATGAGCAGTTCTTC.

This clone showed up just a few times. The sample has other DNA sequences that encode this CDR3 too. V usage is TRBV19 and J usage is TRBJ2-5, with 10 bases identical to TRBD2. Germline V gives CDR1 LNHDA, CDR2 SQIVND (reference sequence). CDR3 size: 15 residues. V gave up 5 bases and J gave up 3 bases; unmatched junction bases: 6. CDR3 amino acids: CASSSWTSGKETQYF. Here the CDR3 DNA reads TGTGCCAGTAGTTCCTGGACTAGCGGCAAAGAGACCCAGTACTTC.

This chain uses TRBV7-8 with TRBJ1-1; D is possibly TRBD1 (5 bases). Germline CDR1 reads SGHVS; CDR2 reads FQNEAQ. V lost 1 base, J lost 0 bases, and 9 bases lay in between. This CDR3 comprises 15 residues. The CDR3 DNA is TGTGCCAGCAGCTTAGAAGGACAAATGAACACTGAAGCTTTCTTT. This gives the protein CASSLEGQMNTEAFF.

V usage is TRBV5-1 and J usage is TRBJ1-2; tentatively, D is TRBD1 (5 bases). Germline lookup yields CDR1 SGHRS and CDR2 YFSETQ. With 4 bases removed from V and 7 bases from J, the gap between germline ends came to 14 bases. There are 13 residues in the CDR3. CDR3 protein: CASSVDQGGGYTF. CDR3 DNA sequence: TGCGCCAGCAGCGTCGATCAGGGAGGTGGCTACACCTTC. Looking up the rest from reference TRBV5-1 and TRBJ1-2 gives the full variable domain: KAGVTQTPRYLIKTRGQQVTLSCSPISGHRSVSWYQQTPGQGLQFLFEYFSETQRNKGNFPGRFSGRQFSNSRSEMNVSTLELGDSALYLCASSVDQGGGYTFGSGTRLTVV.

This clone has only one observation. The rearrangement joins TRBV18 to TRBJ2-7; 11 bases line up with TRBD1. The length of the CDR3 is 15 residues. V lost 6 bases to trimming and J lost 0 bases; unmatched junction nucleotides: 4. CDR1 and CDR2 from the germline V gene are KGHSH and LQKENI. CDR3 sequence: CASSSGQGASYEQYF. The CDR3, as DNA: TGTGCCAGCTCGTCCGGACAGGGGGCCTCCTACGAGCAGTACTTC.

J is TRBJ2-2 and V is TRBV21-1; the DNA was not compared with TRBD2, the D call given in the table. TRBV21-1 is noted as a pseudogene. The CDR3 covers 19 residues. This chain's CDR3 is CASSKTGRPWERNTGELFF. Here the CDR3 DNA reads TGTGCCAGCAGCAAAACTGGCCGCCCTTGGGAGAGGAACACCGGGGAGCTGTTTTTT.

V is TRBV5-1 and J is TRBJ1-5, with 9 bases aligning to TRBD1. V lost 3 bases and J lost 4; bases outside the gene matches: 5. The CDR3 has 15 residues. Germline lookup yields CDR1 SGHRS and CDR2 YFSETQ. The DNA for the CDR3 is TGCGCCAGCAGCTCCCAGACAGGGGGGAATCAGCCCCAGCATTTT. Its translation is CASSSQTGGNQPQHF.

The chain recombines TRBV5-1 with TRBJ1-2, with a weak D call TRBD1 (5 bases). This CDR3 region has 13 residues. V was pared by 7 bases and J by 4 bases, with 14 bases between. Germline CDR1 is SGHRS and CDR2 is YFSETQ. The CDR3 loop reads CASGTGTFYGYTF. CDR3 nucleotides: TGCGCCAGCGGAACAGGCACCTTCTATGGCTACACCTTC.

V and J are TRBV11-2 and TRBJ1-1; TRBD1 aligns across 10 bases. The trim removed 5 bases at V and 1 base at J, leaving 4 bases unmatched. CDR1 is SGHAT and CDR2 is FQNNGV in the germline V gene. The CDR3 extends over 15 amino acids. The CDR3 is CASSPRQGANTEAFF. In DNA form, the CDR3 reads TGTGCCAGCAGCCCCCGACAGGGGGCGAACACTGAAGCTTTCTTT.

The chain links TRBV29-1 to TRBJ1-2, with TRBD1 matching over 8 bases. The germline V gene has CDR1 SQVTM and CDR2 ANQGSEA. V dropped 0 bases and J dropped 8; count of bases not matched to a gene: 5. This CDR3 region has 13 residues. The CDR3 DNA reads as TGCAGCGTTGAAGAATGGCAGGGGGCGGGCTACACCTTC. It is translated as CSVEEWQGAGYTF. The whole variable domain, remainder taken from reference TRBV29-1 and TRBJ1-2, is SAVISQKPSRDICQRGTSLTIQCQVDSQVTMMFWYRQQPGQSLTLIATANQGSEATYESGFVIDKFPISRPNLTFSTLTVSNMSPEDSSIYLCSVEEWQGAGYTFGSGTRLTVV.

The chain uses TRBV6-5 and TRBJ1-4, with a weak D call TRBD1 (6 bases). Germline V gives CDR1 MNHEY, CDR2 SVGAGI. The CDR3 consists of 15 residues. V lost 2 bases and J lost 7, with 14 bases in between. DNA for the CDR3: TGTGCCAGCAGTTACGCCACAGGGCAAGGTGAAAAACTGTTTTTT. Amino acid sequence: CASSYATGQGEKLFF.

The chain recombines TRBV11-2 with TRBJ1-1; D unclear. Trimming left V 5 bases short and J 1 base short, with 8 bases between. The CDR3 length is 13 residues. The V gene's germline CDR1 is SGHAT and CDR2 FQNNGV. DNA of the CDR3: TGTGCCAGCAGCCGCACAAGGAACACTGAAGCTTTCTTT. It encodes CASSRTRNTEAFF.

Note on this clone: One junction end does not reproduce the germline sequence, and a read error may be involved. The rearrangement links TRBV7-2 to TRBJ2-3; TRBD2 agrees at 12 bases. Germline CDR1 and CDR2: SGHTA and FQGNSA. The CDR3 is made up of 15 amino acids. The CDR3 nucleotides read TGTGCCAGCAGCCTAGCGGGAGGGAGCACAGATACGCAGTATTTT. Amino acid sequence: CASSLAGGSTDTQYF.

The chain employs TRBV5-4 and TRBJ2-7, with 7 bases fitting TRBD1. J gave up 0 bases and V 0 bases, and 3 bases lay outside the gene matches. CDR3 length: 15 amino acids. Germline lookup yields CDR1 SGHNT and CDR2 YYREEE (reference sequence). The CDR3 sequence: CASSLGDSSSYEQYF. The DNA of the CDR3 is TGTGCCAGCAGCTTGGGGGACAGCAGCTCCTACGAGCAGTACTTC.

CDR3 nucleotides: TGTGCCAGCAGCCCTTTCTCCTTGGAGACCCAGTACTTC. Its translation is CASSPFSLETQYF. This rearrangement joins TRBV9 to TRBJ2-5, with D hard to call. CDR3 size: 13 residues. V lost 4 bases to trimming and J lost 5 bases, with 12 bases between them. Germline V gene data show CDR1 as SGDLS and CDR2 as YYNGEE.

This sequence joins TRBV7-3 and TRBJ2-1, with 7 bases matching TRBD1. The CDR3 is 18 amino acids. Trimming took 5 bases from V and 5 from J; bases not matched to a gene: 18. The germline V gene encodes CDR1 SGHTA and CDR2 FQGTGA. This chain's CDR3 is CASSPTQYRDSMDNEQFF. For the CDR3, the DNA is TGTGCCAGCAGCCCGACACAATACCGGGACAGTATGGACAATGAGCAGTTCTTC.

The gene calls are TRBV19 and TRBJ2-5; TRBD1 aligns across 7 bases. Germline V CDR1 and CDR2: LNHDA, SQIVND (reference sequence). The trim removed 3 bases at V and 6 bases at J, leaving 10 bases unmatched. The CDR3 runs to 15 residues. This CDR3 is CASSIGPGGGQTQYF. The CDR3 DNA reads TGTGCCAGTAGTATTGGGCCAGGGGGTGGCCAGACCCAGTACTTC.